The clone carrying this TCR beta chain was observed a few times. Its antigen is not identified. The data were taken from a study of post-analysis software for immune sequencing data. On the study more broadly: Disease trajectories encompassed relapsing-remitting, secondary progressive and progressive-relapsing multiple sclerosis. Points from the study as a whole: Samples from one preparation batch, clustered by F measure, grouped strongly together. There was significantly lower normalized Chao1 diversity in multiple sclerosis patients than in controls. Roughly five TRBV segments appeared more often in patients than in controls, and TRBV5-6, TRBV5-1 and TRBV20-1 were among these.

cDNA libraries of TCR beta carried unique molecular identifiers. MiXCR, run by TCRdb on the PCR reads, gives a single entry per CDR3 protein. Altogether 550,000 to 700,000 distinct CDR3 sequences are present, roughly 40% being singletons, with the ten largest covering more than 1.5%. V dropped 2 bases and J dropped 6 bases, with 13 bases sitting between them. CDR3 length equals 14 residues. The sample comprised blood. The clonotype was recovered from a girl between 10 and 17 years old with multiple sclerosis. The chain uses TRBV12-3 or TRBV12-4 and TRBJ1-2, with D unclear. The CDR3 coding sequence is TGTGCCAGCAGTTTATTCCTGGAGGGTCATGGCTACACCTTC. Protein: CASSLFLEGHGYTF.